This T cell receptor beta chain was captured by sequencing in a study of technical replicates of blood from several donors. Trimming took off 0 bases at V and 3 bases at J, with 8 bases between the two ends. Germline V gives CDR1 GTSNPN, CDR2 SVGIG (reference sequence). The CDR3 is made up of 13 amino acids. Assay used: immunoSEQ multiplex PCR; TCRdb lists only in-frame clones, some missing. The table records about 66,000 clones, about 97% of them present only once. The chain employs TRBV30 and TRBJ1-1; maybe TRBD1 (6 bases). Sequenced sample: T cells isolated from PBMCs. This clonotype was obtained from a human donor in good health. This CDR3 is CAWSVQGYTEAFF. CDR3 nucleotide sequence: TGTGCCTGGAGTGTACAGGGATACACTGAAGCTTTCTTT.